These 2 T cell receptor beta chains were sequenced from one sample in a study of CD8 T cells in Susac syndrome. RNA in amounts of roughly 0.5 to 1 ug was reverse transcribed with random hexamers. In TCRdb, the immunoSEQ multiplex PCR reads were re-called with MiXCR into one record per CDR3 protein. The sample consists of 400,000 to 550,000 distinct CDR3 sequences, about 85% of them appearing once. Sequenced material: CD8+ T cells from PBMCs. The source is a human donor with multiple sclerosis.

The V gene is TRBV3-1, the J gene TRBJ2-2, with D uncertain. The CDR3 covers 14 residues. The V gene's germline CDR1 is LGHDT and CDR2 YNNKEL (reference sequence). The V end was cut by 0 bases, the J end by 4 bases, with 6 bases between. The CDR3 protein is CASSQEGITGELFF. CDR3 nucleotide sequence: TGTGCCAGCAGCCAAGAAGGGATCACCGGGGAGCTGTTTTTT.

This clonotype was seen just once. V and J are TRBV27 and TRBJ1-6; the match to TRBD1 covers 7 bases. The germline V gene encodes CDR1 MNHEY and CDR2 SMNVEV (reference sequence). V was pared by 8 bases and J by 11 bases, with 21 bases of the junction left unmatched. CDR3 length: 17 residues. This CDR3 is CASRRDWKQGPWAPLHF. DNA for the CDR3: TGTGCCAGCCGACGAGACTGGAAACAGGGGCCGTGGGCACCCCTCCACTTT.